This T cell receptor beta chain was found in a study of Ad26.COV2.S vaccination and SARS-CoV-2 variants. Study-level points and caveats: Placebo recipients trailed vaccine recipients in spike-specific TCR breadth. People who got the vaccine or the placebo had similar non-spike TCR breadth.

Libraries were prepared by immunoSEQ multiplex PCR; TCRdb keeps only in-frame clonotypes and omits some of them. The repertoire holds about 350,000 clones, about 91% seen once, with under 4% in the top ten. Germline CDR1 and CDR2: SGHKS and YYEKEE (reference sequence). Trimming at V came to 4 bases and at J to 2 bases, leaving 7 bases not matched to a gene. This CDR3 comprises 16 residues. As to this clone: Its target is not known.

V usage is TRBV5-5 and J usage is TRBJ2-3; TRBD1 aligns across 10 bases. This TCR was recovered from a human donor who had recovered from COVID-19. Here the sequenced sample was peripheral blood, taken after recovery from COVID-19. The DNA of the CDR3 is TGTGCCAGCAGCGGAGACAGGGGGCAGGACACAGATACGCAGTATTTT. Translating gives CASSGDRGQDTDTQYF.